The present T cell receptor beta chain was sequenced within a study of T cell repertoires in ileal Crohn's disease. The CDR3 runs 14 residues. Germline loops: CDR1 LNHDA, CDR2 SQIVND (reference sequence). V shed 3 bases and J shed 5 bases, with 13 bases lying between them. As for time point: neoterminal ileum biopsy at postoperative endoscopy, about 6 months after surgery. Adults with ileal or ileocolonic Crohn's disease and an indication for resection were eligible. The data were produced by immunoSEQ multiplex PCR, yet TCRdb's version contains in-frame clones alone and is incomplete. The sample lists more than 2,000 clones; 62% were seen once.

Sequencing used ileal tissue. The receptor's source is an adult with Crohn's disease. This sequence joins TRBV19 and TRBJ2-5, with D possibly matching TRBD2 (6 bases). CDR3 residues: CASSISLAVETQYF. In nucleotides, the CDR3 is TGTGCCAGTAGTATCTCACTAGCCGTCGAGACCCAGTACTTC.